This TCR beta chain was retrieved from a study of beta chain features in type 1 diabetes. Averaging about 0.12 L, one heparinised blood draw came from each individual donor. Study-wide results and caveats: Among patients, naive, central memory and Treg TCRB repertoires appeared more similar than among healthy donors. Moderately but significantly shorter TCRB CDR3s were found in Type 1 diabetes patients in all four CD4+ subsets.

Of note for this clone: What it recognizes is unknown.

Every bit of the isolated RNA underwent reverse transcription, so sequencing read expressed TCRB transcripts. Clones were read by immunoSEQ multiplex PCR, and TCRdb kept only the in-frame ones, dropping some. The sample yields some 110,000 clones, around 15% seen once. The receptor was isolated from a man younger than 40 with type 1 diabetes. The sample consisted of central memory CD4+ T cells from blood.

CDR3 residues: CASSVGLAAYNEQFF. DNA of the CDR3: TGTGCCAGCAGCGTGGGACTAGCGGCCTACAATGAGCAGTTCTTC. The V call is TRBV9, the J call TRBJ2-1, with 11 nucleotides matching TRBD2. The CDR3 loop spans 15 amino acids. J was trimmed by 2 bases and V by 2 bases; bases with no gene match: 0. The V gene's germline CDR1 is SGDLS and CDR2 YYNGEE.